This T cell receptor beta chain was captured in a study of response to subunit inactivated influenza vaccine (dated by TCRdb to the late 2010s). In terms of the full investigation: To follow how T cells responded to a trivalent subunit inactivated influenza vaccine, the researchers relied on deep quantitative profiling of the T cell receptor repertoire. General study outcomes and caveats: It was suggested by the authors that each seasonal influenza vaccination may recruit only a limited number of new T cells.

Remarks on this clonotype: The antigen it recognizes is unknown. Per-nucleotide qualities are absent, and no much larger clonotype sits a single base away.

Its CDR3 holds 14 amino acids, cysteine through phenylalanine. Left in the record is the CDR3 DNA by itself, 42 bases read in frame from the first base. The junction shows trimming of 1 base on V and 9 bases on J, plus 13 bases between the germline ends. As encoded in the germline V gene (reference sequence), CDR1 is DFQATT while CDR2 is SNEGSKA. Libraries were constructed by RT-PCR. Sequencing instrument: Illumina HiSeq 2500. Starting from the raw public reads, TCRdb applied fastp trimming at Q25, assembled clones with MiXCR and retained in-frame beta chains. Each CDR3 protein gets just one entry, which takes the most common genes and DNA from the rows behind it. The sample table holds 630,000 or so distinct CDR3 sequences, of which about a sixth were seen once. The top ten clonotypes cover about 9.9% of the sample.

The chain is made from TRBV20-1 and TRBJ1-6; the best D guess is TRBD1, with 5 bases matching. The sequence came from a middle-aged man who received an inactivated influenza vaccine. Donor details come from another sample of the same person, matched by shared clones. The material sequenced was PBMCs from blood, taken approximately 12 days after vaccination. CDR3 loop: CSARVRRETSPLHF. The DNA sequence reads TGCAGTGCTAGAGTACGCAGGGAGACTTCACCCCTCCACTTT.